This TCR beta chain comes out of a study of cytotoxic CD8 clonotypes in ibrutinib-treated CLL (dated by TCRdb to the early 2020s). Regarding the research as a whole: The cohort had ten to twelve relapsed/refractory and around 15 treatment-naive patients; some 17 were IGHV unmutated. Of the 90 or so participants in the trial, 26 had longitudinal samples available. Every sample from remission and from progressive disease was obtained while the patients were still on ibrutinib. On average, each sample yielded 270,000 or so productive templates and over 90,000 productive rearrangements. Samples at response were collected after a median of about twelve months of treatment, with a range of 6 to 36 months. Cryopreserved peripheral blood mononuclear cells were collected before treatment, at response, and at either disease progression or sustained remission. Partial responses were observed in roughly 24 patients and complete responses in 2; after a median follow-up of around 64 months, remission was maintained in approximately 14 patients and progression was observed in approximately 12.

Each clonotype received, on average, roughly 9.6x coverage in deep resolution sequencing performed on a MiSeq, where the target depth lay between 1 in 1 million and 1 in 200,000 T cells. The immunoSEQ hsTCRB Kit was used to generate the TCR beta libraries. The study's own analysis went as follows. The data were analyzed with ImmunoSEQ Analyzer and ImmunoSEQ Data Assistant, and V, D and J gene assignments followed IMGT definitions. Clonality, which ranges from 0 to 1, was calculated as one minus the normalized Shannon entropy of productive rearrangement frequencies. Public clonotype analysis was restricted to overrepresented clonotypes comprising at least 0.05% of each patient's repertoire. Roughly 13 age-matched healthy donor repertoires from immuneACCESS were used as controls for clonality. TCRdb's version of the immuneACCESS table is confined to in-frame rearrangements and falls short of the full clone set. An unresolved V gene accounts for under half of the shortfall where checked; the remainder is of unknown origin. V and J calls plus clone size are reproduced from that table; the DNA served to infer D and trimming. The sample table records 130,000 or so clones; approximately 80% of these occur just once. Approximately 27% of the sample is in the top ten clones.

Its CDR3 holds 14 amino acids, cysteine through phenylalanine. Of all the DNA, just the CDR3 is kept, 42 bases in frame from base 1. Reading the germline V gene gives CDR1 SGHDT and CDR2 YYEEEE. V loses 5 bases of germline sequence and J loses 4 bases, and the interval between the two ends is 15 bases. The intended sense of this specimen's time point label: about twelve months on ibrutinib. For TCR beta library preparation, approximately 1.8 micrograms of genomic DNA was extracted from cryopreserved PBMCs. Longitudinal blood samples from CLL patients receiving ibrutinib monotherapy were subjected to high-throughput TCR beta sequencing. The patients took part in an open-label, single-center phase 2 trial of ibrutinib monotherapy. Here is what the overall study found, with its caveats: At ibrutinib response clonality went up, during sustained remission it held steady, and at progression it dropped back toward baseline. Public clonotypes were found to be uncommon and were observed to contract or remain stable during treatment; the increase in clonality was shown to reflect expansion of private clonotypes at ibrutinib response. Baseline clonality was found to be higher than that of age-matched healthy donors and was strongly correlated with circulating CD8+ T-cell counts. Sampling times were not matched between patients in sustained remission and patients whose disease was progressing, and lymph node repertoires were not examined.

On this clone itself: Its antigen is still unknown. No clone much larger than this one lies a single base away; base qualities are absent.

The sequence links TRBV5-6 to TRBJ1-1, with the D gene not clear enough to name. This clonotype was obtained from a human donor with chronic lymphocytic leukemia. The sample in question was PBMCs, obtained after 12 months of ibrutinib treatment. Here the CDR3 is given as CASRAPGLGTEAFF. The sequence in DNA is TGTGCCAGCAGAGCCCCGGGGTTGGGCACTGAAGCTTTCTTT. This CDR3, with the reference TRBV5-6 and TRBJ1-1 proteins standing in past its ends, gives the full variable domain DAGVTQSPTHLIKTRGQQVTLRCSPKSGHDTVSWYQQALGQGPQFIFQYYEEEERQRGNFPDRFSGHQFPNYSSELNVNALLLGDSALYLCASRAPGLGTEAFFGQGTRLTVV.